This T cell receptor beta chain was captured by sequencing in a study of cytomegalovirus exposure and HLA in healthy donors. The ends lost 4 bases at V and 4 bases at J; junction bases unmatched: 4. Germline CDR1 is MGHDK and CDR2 is SYGVNS. The CDR3 has 15 amino acids. Amplification used 60 Vbeta primers and 13 Jbeta primers. Using immunoSEQ multiplex PCR, the repertoire was profiled, and TCRdb retains in-frame clones only, with some absent. This sample has 95,000 to 150,000 clones, with under 70% found just once. Only a few counts were recorded for this clone. What was sequenced was PBMCs. The receptor was isolated from a man in his late teens or twenties in good health and CMV-seronegative. The rearrangement uses TRBV25-1 and TRBJ2-3, with 11 bases matching TRBD1. CDR3 residues: CASSVGDRGADTQYF. The CDR3, as DNA: TGTGCCAGCAGTGTAGGGGACAGGGGGGCAGATACGCAGTATTTT. The complete variable domain, with remaining parts taken from reference TRBV25-1 and TRBJ2-3, reads EADIYQTPRYLVIGTGKKITLECSQTMGHDKMYWYQQDPGMELHLIHYSYGVNSTEKGDLSSESTVSRIRTEHFPLTLESARPSHTSQYLCASSVGDRGADTQYFGPGTRLTVL.